This TCR beta chain was recovered during a study of cytomegalovirus exposure and HLA in healthy donors. The study's findings and limits: Sequencing likely produced, as an artifact, a cluster of highly shared sequence variants.

The CDR3 is 15 residues long. V lost 5 bases, J lost 5 bases, and 7 bases stayed unmatched. Germline assignment: CDR1 LNHDA and CDR2 SQIVND (reference sequence). In the case of this clone: The target antigen is unknown.

13 Jbeta primers and 60 Vbeta primers were used for the PCR. Using immunoSEQ multiplex PCR, the repertoire was profiled, and TCRdb retains in-frame clones only, with some absent. The table has tens of thousands of clones, less than 70% seen once. The source of this sequence is a middle-aged man in good health and CMV-seronegative. Sequencing input: PBMCs. The gene calls are TRBV19 and TRBJ1-5; 9 nucleotides match TRBD1. CDR3 loop: CASSPGTGLDQPQHF. The CDR3 coding sequence is TGTGCCAGTAGTCCAGGGACAGGGTTGGATCAGCCCCAGCATTTT.